A selection of T cell receptor beta chains follows, all from one sample in a study of cytomegalovirus exposure and HLA in healthy donors. This table comes from immunoSEQ multiplex PCR, and its TCRdb copy is limited to in-frame clones, with some not included. The sample shows about 200,000 clones, roughly four fifths of them seen only once. The sequenced sample was PBMCs. These receptors originate from a girl aged 2 to 10 in good health and CMV-seronegative. Both conserved end residues are part of each CDR3. Each record gives: clone size, D gene, V gene, J gene, CDR3 protein, CDR3 DNA. A D gene is named only where the DNA matches it firmly. Clone size is not always given. Where it is, it says once, few, many or a class for expanded clones.

size: -
D: -
V: TRBV7-9
J: TRBJ2-1
CDR3: CASSVTQRDGNEQFF
DNA: TGTGCCAGCAGCGTTACACAACGGGATGGCAATGAGCAGTTCTTC

size: -
D: TRBD1
V: TRBV27
J: TRBJ2-2
CDR3: CASSTRGRDTGELFF
DNA: TGTGCCAGCAGTACCAGGGGGCGGGACACCGGGGAGCTGTTTTTT

size: -
D: -
V: TRBV19
J: TRBJ1-1
CDR3: CASSIAAGVNTEAFF
DNA: TGTGCCAGTAGTATAGCGGCGGGGGTGAACACTGAAGCTTTCTTT

size: -
D: TRBD2
V: TRBV5-1
J: TRBJ2-3
CDR3: CASKGSGTDTQYF
DNA: TGCGCCAGCAAGGGTAGCGGGACAGATACGCAGTATTTT

size: -
D: TRBD1
V: TRBV6-5
J: TRBJ2-2
CDR3: CAIRTGTGVTGELFF
DNA: TGTGCCATTCGAACCGGGACAGGGGTGACCGGGGAGCTGTTTTTT

size: -
D: -
V: TRBV7-8
J: TRBJ2-1
CDR3: CASTVTRFTYNEQFF
DNA: TGTGCCAGCACCGTAACCAGATTTACCTACAATGAGCAGTTCTTC

size: few
D: -
V: TRBV5-1
J: TRBJ2-2
CDR3: CASSPRPGETGELFF
DNA: TGCGCCAGCAGCCCTCGTCCGGGGGAAACCGGGGAGCTGTTTTTT

size: -
D: -
V: TRBV19
J: TRBJ1-1
CDR3: CASSTPGPMSHTEAFF
DNA: TGTGCCAGTAGTACCCCGGGTCCCATGAGCCACACTGAAGCTTTCTTT

size: -
D: -
V: TRBV20-1
J: TRBJ1-1
CDR3: CSARGLVAFF
DNA: TGCAGTGCTAGAGGACTAGTAGCTTTCTTT

size: -
D: -
V: TRBV19
J: TRBJ2-1
CDR3: CASSMTALEQFF
DNA: TGTGCCAGTAGCATGACAGCCCTTGAGCAGTTCTTC

size: -
D: TRBD2
V: TRBV4-1
J: TRBJ2-1
CDR3: CASSPSLAGFGEQFF
DNA: TGCGCCAGCAGCCCTTCCCTAGCGGGATTTGGTGAGCAGTTCTTC

size: -
D: -
V: TRBV4-2
J: TRBJ1-2
CDR3: CASSQDTQGTYYGYTF
DNA: TGTGCCAGCAGCCAAGATACGCAAGGGACTTATTATGGCTACACCTTC

size: -
D: -
V: TRBV9
J: TRBJ1-2
CDR3: CASSPLGRGNYGYTF
DNA: TGTGCCAGCAGCCCCCTGGGTCGGGGGAACTATGGCTACACCTTC

size: -
D: -
V: TRBV19
J: TRBJ1-3
CDR3: CASSIGGNSGNTIYF
DNA: TGTGCCAGTAGTATAGGAGGGAACTCTGGAAACACCATATATTTT

size: -
D: -
V: TRBV5-5
J: TRBJ2-1
CDR3: CASSLVAEQFF
DNA: TGTGCCAGCAGCTTGGTAGCTGAGCAGTTCTTC